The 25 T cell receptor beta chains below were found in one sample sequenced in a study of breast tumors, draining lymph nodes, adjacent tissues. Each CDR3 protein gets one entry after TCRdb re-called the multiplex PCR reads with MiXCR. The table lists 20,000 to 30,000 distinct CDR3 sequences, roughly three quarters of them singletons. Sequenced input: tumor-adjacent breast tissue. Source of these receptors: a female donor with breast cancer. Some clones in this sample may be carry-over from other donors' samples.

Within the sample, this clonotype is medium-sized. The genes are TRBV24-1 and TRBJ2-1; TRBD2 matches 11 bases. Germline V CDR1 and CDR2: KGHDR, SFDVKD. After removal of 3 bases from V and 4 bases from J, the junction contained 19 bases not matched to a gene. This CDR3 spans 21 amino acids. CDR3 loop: CATSDPAGNKASGRKYNEQFF. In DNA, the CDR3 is TGTGCCACCAGTGATCCCGCAGGGAATAAGGCTAGCGGGAGGAAGTACAATGAGCAGTTCTTC.

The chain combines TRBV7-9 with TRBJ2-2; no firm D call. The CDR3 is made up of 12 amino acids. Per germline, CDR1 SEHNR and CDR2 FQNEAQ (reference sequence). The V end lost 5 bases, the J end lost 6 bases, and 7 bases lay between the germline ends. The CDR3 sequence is CASSLGPGELFF. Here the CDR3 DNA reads TGTGCCAGCAGCCTGGGCCCCGGGGAGCTGTTTTTT. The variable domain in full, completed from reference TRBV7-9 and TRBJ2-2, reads DTGVSQNPRHKITKRGQNVTFRCDPISEHNRLYWYRQTLGQGPEFLTYFQNEAQLEKSRLLSDRFSAERPKGSFSTLEIQRTEQGDSAMYLCASSLGPGELFFGEGSRLTVL.

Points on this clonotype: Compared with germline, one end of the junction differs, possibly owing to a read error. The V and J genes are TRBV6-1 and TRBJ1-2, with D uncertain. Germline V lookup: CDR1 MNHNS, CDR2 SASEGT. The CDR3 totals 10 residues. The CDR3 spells CAGSEYGYTF. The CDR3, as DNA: TGTGCCGGCAGTGAATATGGCTACACCTTC.

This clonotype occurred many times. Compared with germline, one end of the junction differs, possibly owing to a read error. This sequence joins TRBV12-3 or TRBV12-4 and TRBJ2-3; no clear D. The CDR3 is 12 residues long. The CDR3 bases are TGTGCCAGCAGTTTAAGCACGGATACGCAGTATTTT. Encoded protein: CASSLSTDTQYF.

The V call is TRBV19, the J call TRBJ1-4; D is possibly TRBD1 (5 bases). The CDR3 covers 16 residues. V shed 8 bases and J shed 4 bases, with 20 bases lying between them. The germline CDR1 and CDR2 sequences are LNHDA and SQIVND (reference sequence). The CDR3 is CASLPTPGEGNEKLFF. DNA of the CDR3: TGTGCCAGTCTCCCGACACCGGGGGAGGGTAATGAAAAACTGTTTTTT.

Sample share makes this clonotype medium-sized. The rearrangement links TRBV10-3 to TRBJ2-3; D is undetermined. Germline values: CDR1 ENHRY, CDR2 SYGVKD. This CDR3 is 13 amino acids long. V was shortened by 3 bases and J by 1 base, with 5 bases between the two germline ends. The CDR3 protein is CAISDEGTDTQYF. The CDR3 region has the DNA TGTGCCATCAGTGACGAGGGCACAGATACGCAGTATTTT.

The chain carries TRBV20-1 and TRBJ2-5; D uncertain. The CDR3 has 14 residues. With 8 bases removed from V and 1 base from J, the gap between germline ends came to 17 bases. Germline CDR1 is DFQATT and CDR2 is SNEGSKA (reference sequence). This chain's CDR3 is CSTLSPPRQETQYF. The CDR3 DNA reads TGCAGTACCTTAAGCCCCCCACGCCAAGAGACCCAGTACTTC.

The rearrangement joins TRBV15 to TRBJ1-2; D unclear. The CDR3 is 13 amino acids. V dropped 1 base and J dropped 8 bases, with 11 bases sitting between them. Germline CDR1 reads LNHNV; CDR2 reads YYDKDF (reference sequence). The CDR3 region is CATSRGWGWGYTF. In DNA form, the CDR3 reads TGTGCCACCAGCAGAGGCTGGGGATGGGGCTACACCTTC.

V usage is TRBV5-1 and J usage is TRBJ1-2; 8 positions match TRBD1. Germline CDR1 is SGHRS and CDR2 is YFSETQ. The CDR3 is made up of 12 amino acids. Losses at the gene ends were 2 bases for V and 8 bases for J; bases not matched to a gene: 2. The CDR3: CASSFGQGGYTF. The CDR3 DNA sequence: TGCGCCAGCAGCTTTGGACAGGGAGGCTACACCTTC.

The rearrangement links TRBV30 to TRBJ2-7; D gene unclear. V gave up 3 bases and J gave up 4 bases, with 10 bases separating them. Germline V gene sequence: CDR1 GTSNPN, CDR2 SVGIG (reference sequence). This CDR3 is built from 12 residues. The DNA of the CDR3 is TGTGCCTGGAGCGAACTGGCTTACGAGCAGTACTTC. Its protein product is CAWSELAYEQYF.

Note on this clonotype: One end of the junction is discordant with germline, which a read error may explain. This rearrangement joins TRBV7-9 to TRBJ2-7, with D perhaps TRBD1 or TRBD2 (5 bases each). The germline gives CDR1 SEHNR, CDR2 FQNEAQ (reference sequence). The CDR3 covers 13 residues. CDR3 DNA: TGTGCCAGCAGCTTAGCCGAGGGACGGAGAATTCACTTC. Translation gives CASSLAEGRRIHF.

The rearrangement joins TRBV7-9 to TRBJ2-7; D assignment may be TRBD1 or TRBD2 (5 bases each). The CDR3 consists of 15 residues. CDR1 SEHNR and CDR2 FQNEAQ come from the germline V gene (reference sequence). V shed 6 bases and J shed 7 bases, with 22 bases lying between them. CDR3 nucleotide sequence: TGTGCCAGCAGTAAAGAGGGGAGCTCCGCCTCTGAGCAGTACTTC. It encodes CASSKEGSSASEQYF.

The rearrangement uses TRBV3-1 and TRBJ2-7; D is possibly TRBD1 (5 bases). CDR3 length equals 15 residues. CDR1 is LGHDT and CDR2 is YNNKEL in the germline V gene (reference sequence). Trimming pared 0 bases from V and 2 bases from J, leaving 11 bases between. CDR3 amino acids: CASSQDLQGTYEQYF. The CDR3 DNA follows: TGTGCCAGCAGCCAAGATCTGCAGGGAACCTACGAGCAGTACTTC.

The CDR3 spells CASSYQREGPNEQFF. The CDR3 DNA is TGTGCCAGCAGTTATCAACGGGAGGGCCCCAATGAGCAGTTCTTC. The V call is TRBV6-5, the J call TRBJ2-1, with 8 bases matching TRBD2. Germline lookup yields CDR1 MNHEY and CDR2 SVGAGI. The CDR3 is made up of 15 amino acids. Trimming took 3 bases from V and 6 from J; bases not matched to a gene: 7.

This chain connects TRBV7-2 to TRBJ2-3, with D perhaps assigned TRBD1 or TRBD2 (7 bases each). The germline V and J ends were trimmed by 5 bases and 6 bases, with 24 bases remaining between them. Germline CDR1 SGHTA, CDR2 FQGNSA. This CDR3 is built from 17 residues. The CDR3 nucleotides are TGTGCCAGCAGCCCACCCAGGGGGGGACCTCAAGCGGATACGCAGTATTTT. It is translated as CASSPPRGGPQADTQYF.

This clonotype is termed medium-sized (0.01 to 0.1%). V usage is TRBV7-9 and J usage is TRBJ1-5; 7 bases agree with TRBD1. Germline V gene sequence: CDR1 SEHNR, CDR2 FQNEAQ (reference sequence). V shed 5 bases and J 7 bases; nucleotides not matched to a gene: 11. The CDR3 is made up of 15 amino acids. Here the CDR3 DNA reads TGTGCCAGCAGCCCCACAGGGGATTCTCCCCAGCCCCAGCATTTT. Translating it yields CASSPTGDSPQPQHF. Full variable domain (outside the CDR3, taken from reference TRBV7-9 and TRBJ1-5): DTGVSQNPRHKITKRGQNVTFRCDPISEHNRLYWYRQTLGQGPEFLTYFQNEAQLEKSRLLSDRFSAERPKGSFSTLEIQRTEQGDSAMYLCASSPTGDSPQPQHFGDGTRLSIL.

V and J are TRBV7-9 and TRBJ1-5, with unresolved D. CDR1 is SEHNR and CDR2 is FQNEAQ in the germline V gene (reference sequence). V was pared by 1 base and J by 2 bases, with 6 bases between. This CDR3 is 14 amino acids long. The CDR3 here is CASSLGNGNQPQHF. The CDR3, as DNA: TGTGCCAGCAGCTTAGGAAACGGCAATCAGCCCCAGCATTTT.

CDR3 protein: CAISRDRGESPLHF. In DNA form, the CDR3 reads TGTGCCATCAGTCGGGACAGGGGGGAATCACCCCTCCACTTT. The chain recombines TRBV10-3 with TRBJ1-6, with TRBD1 matching 11 bases. Trimming cost V 5 bases and J 10 bases; bases outside gene matches: 4. The CDR3 has 14 amino acids. Germline-derived CDR1 and CDR2 are ENHRY and SYGVKD.

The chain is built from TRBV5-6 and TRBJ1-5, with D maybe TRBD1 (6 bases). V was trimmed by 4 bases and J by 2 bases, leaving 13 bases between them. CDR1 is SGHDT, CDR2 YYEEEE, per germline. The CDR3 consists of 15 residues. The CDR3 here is CASSTQGIGNQPQHF. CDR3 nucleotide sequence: TGTGCCAGCAGCACCCAGGGGATAGGCAATCAGCCCCAGCATTTT.

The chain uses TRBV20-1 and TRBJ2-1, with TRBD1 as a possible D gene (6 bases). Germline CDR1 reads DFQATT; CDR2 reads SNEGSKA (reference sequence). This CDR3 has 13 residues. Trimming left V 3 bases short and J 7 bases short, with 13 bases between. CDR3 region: CSASVSGDNEQFF. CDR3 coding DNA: TGCAGTGCTAGCGTTTCAGGGGATAATGAGCAGTTCTTC.

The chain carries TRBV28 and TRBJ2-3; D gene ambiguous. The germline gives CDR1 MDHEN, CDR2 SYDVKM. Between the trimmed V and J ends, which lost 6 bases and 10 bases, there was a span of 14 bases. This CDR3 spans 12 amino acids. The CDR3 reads CASSPQVTAQYF. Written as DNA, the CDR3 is TGTGCCAGCAGCCCTCAGGTAACGGCGCAGTATTTT.

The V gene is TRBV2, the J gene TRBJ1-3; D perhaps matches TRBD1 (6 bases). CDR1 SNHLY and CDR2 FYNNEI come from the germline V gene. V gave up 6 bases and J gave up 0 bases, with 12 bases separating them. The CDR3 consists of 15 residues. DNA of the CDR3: TGTGCCAGCAGCGCCGGGGGCAGCTCTGGAAACACCATATATTTT. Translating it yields CASSAGGSSGNTIYF.

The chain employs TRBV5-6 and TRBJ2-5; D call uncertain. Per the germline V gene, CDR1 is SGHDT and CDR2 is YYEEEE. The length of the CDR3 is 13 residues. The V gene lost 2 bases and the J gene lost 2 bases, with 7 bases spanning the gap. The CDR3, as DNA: TGTGCCAGCAGCTTTAGCTGGCAAGAGACCCAGTACTTC. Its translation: CASSFSWQETQYF.

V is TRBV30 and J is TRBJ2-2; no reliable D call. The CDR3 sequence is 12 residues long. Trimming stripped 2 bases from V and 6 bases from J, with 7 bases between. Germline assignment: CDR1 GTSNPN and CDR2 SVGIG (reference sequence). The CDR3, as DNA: TGTGCCTGGAGTCCCCGGGCCGGGGAGCTGTTTTTT. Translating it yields CAWSPRAGELFF.

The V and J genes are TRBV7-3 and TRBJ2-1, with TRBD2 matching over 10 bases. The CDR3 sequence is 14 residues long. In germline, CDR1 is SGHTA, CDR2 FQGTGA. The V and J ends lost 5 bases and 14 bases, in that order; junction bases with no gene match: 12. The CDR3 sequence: CASSPLASGSPEFF. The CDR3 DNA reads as TGTGCCAGCAGCCCCCTGGCTAGCGGGAGCCCAGAGTTCTTC.